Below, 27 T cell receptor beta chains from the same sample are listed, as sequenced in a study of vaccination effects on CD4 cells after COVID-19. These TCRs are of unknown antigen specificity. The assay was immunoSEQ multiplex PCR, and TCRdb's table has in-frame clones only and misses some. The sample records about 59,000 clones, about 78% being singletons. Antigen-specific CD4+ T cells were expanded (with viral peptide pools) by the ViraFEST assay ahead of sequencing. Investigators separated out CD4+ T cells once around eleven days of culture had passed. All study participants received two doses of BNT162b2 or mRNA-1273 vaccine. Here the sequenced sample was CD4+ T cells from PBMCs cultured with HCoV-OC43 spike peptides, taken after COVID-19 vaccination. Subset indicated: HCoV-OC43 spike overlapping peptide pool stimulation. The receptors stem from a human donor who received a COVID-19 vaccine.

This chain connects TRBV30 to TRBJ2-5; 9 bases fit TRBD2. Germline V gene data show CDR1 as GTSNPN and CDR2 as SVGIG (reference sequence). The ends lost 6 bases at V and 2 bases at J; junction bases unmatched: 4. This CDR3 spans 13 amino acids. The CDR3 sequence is CACGTSGQETQYF. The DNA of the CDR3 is TGTGCCTGTGGCACTAGCGGGCAAGAGACCCAGTACTTC.

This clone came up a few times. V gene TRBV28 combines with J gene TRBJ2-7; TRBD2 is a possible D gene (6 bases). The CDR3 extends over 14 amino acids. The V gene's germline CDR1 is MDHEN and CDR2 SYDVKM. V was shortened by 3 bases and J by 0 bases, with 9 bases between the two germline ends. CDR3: CASSFSGGSYEQYV. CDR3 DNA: TGTGCCAGCAGTTTCTCCGGGGGCTCCTACGAGCAGTACGTC.

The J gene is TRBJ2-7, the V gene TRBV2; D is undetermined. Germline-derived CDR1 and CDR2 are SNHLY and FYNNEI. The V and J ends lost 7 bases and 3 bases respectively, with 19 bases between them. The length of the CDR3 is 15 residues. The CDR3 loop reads CASNFSFRRVYEQYV. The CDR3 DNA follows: TGTGCCAGCAACTTCTCCTTTAGGCGAGTCTACGAGCAGTACGTC.

As DNA, the CDR3 is TGTGCCAGCAGTTACTCTTTCGGGAATGAAAAACTGTTTTTT. It yields the protein CASSYSFGNEKLFF. This chain links TRBV6-5 with TRBJ1-4; D not resolved. Trimming removed 0 bases from V and 5 bases from J, with 7 bases in between. The CDR3 extends over 14 amino acids. CDR1 is MNHEY, CDR2 SVGAGI, per germline.

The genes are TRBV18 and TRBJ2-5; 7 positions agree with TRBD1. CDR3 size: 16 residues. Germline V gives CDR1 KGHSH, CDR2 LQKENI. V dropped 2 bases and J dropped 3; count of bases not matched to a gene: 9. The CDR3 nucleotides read TGTGCCAGCTCACCAACGACAGGGAATGTTAAAGAGACCCAGTACTTC. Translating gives CASSPTTGNVKETQYF. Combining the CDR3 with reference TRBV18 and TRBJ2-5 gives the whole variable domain NAGVMQNPRHLVRRRGQEARLRCSPMKGHSHVYWYRQLPEEGLKFMVYLQKENIIDESGMPKERFSAEFPKEGPSILRIQQVVRGDSAAYFCASSPTTGNVKETQYFGPGTRLLVL.

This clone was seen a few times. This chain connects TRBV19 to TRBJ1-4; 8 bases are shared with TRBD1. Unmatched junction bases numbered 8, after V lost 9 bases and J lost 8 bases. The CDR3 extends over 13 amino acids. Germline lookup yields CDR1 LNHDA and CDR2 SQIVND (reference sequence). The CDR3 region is CASLQGGEEKLFF. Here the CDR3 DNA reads TGTGCCAGCCTACAGGGGGGAGAGGAAAAACTGTTTTTT.

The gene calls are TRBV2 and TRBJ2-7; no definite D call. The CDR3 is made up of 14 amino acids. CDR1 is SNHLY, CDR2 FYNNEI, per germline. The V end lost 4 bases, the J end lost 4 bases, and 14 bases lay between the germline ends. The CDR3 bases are TGTGCCAGCAGTGTCCAGACAAGAGGTTACGAGCAGTACGTC. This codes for CASSVQTRGYEQYV.

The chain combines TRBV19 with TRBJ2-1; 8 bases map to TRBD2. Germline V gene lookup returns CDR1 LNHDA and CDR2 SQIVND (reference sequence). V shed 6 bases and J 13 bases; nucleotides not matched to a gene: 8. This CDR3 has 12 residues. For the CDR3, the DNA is TGTGCCAGTAGCCGGGAGGGGACATTCCAGTTCTTC. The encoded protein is CASSREGTFQFF.

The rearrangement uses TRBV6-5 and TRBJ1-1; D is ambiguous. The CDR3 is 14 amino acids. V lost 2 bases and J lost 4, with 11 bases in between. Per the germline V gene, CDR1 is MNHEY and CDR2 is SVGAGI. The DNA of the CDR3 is TGTGCCAGCAGTTACGAGGCGGTGAGCACTGAAGCTTTCTTT. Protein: CASSYEAVSTEAFF.

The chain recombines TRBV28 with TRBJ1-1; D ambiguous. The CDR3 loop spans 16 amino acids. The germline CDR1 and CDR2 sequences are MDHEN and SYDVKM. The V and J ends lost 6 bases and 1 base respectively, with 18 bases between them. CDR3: CASSGSAPGPNTEAFF. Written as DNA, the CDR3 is TGTGCCAGCAGCGGCTCAGCCCCCGGTCCGAACACTGAAGCTTTCTTT.

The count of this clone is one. Here the CDR3 DNA reads TGCGCCAGCAGCTTGAACGCTGGGGCCAACGTCCTGACTTTC. Amino acid sequence: CASSLNAGANVLTF. This chain connects TRBV5-1 to TRBJ2-6; D remains ambiguous. The CDR3 is made up of 14 amino acids. Trimming left V 1 base short and J 2 bases short, with 4 bases between. Looked up from germline, CDR1 is SGHRS and CDR2 is YFSETQ.

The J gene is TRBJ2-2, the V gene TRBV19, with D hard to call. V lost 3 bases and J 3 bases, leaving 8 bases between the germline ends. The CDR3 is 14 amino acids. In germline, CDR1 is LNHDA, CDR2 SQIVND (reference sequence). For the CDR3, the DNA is TGTGCCAGTAGTATTGGCGAGTACACCGGGGAGCTGTTTTTT. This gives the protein CASSIGEYTGELFF. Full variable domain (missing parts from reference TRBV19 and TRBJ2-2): DGGITQSPKYLFRKEGQNVTLSCEQNLNHDAMYWYRQDPGQGLRLIYYSQIVNDFQKGDIAEGYSVSREKKESFPLTVTSAQKNPTAFYLCASSIGEYTGELFFGEGSRLTVL.

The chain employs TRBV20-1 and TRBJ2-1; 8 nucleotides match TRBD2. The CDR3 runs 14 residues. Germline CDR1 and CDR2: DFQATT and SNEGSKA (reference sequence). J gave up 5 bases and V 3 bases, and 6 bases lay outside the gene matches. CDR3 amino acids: CSASRPGGDNEQFF. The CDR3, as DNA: TGCAGTGCTAGTCGACCCGGGGGGGACAATGAGCAGTTCTTC.

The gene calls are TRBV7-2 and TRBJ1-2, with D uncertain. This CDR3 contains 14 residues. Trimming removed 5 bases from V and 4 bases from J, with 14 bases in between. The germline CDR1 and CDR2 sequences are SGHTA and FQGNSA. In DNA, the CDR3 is TGTGCCAGCAGCCCACCGACGGGCTCCTATGGCTACACCTTC. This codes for CASSPPTGSYGYTF.

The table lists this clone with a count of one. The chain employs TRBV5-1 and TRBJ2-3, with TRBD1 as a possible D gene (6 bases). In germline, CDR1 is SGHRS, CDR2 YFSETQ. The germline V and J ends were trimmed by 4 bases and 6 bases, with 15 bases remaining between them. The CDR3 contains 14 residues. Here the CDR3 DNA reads TGCGCCAGCAGCCCGCAGGGGCCGAAGGATACGCAGTATTTT. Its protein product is CASSPQGPKDTQYF.

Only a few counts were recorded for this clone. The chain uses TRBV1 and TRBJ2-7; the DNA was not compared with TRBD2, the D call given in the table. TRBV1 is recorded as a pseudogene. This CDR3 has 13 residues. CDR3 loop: CTIGTSGACEQYV. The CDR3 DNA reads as TGCACCATCGGGACTAGCGGGGCTTGCGAGCAGTACGTC.

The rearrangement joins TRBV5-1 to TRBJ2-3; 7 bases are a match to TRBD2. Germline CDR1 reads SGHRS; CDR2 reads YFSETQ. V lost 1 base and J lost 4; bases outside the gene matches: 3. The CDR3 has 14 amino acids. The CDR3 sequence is CASSLRAGSDTQYF. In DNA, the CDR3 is TGCGCCAGCAGCTTGAGAGCGGGGTCAGATACGCAGTATTTT.

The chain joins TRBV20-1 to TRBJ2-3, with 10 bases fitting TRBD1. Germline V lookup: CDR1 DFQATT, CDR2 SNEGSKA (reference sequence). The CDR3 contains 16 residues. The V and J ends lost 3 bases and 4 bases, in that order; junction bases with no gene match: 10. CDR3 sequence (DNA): TGCAGTGCTAGTAGCCGGGACAGGGGATCATCAGATACGCAGTATTTT. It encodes CSASSRDRGSSDTQYF.

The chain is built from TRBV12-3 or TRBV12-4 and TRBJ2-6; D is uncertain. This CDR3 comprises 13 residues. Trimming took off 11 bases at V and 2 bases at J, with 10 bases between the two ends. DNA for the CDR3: TGTGCCGCGAAGTCGGCTGGGGCCAACGTCCTGACTTTC. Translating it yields CAAKSAGANVLTF.

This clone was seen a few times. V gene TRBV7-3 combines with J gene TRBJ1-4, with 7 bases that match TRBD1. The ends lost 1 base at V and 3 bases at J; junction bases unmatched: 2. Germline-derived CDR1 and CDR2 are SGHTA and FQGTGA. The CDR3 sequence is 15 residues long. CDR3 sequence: CASSLMGQPNEKLFF. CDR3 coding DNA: TGTGCCAGCAGCTTAATGGGACAGCCTAATGAAAAACTGTTTTTT.

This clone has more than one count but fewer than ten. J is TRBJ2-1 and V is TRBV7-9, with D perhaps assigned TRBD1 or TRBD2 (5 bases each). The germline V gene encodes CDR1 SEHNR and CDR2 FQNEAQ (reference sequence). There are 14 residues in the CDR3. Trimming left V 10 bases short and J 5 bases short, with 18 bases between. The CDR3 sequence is CAIPRDPVDNEQFF. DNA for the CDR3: TGTGCCATCCCCCGGGACCCGGTGGACAATGAGCAGTTCTTC.

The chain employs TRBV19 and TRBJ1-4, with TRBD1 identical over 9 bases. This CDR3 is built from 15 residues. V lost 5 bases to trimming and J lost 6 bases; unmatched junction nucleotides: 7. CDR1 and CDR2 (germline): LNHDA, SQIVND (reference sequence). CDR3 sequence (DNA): TGTGCCAGTAGTCCGGGGGACAGGGATTATGAAAAACTGTTTTTT. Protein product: CASSPGDRDYEKLFF.

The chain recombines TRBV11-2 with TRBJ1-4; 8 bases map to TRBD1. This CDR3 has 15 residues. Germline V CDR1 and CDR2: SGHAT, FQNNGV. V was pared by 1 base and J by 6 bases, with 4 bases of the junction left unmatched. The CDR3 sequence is CASSLGSGGYEKLFF. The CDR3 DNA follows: TGTGCCAGCAGCTTAGGCTCAGGGGGCTATGAAAAACTGTTTTTT.

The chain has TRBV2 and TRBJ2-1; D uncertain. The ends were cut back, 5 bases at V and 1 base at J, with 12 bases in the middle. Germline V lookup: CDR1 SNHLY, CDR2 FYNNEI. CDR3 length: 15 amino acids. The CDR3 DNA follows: TGTGCCAGCAGTCCCGGGCCCGGGTCCTACAATGAGCAGTTCTTC. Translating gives CASSPGPGSYNEQFF.

In nucleotides, the CDR3 is TGTGCCAGCAGTTTACCGGGACTAGGATACAATGAGCAGTTCTTC. It yields the protein CASSLPGLGYNEQFF. The V and J genes are TRBV6-5 and TRBJ2-1; 8 positions agree with TRBD2. J lost 4 bases, V lost 4 bases, and 6 bases had no gene match. Germline V gives CDR1 MNHEY, CDR2 SVGAGI. The CDR3 sequence is 15 residues long.

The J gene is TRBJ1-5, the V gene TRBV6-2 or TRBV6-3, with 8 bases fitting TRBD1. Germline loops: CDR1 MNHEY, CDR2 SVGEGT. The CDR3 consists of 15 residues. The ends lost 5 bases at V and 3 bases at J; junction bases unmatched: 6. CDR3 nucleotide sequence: TGTGCCAGCAGTAGGACAGGGAGGAACAATCAGCCCCAGCATTTT. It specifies CASSRTGRNNQPQHF.

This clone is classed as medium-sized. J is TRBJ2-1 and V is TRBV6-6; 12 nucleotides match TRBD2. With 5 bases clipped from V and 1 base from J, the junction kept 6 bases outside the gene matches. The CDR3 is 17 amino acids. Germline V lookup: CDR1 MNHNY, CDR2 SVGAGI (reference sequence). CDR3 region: CASSPGTSGLSYNEQFF. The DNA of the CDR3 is TGTGCCAGCAGTCCAGGGACTAGCGGGCTGTCCTACAATGAGCAGTTCTTC.